This T cell receptor beta chain was profiled in a study of graft-versus-host responses after intestinal transplantation. The CDR3 has 15 residues. Germline V lookup: CDR1 LGHNA, CDR2 YSLEER. The V and J ends lost 1 base and 4 bases respectively, with 12 bases between them. The method was immunoSEQ multiplex PCR; TCRdb's version includes in-frame clones alone and lacks a portion of them. The sample gives 85,000 to 100,000 clones, 80% to 95% of which show up once; around 0.18% is in the top ten. Whole-study results and caveats: GvH clones were found in recipient marrow; some appeared first in ileum or blood. Subjects displaying graft-donor T cell macrochimerism possessed elevated graft-versus-host to host-versus-graft clonal ratios inside allografts.

Concerning this clone itself: The target antigen is unknown.

This TCR was sampled from a human donor who received an intestinal transplant. V usage is TRBV4-3 and J usage is TRBJ2-3; weak D call: TRBD2 (7 bases). Sequencing used unstimulated CD4+ T cells sorted from spleen or lymph node cells, obtained before intestinal transplant. This CDR3 reads CASSQVTGGADTQYF. As DNA, the CDR3 is TGCGCCAGCAGCCAAGTTACGGGGGGCGCAGATACGCAGTATTTT.